This T cell receptor beta chain was sequenced during a study of T-cell memory formation after mild COVID-19. Whole-study context: Clusters were largely donor specific.

Germline V CDR1 and CDR2: MGHDK, SYGVNS. CDR3 length: 14 residues. Between the trimmed V and J ends, which lost 2 bases and 0 bases, there was a span of 6 bases. Comment on this clonotype: The antigen is undetermined.

Whole-study findings and limits: Largely, contracting CD4+ clones fell within CM and EM, and contracting CD8+ clones within EMRA.

It was 5'RACE with constant-segment primers that produced the TCR alpha and TCR beta cDNA libraries, which carried sample barcodes and UMIs. In TCRdb, the 5' RACE reads were re-called with MiXCR into one record per CDR3 protein. This sample has 50,000 to 75,000 distinct CDR3 sequences, with about 10% found just once. The sample comprised PBMCs or a T cell subset sorted from them (not recorded which). The rearrangement links TRBV25-1 to TRBJ2-3; D is uncertain. The sequence was obtained from a man aged 18 to 35 who had mild COVID-19 (a few samples of this study predate the infection). Cell type and time point are not known. The DNA for the CDR3 is TGTGCCAGCAGTGAACGCCTAAGCACAGATACGCAGTATTTT. Amino acids: CASSERLSTDTQYF. The whole variable domain, filled in from reference TRBV25-1 and TRBJ2-3, reads EADIYQTPRYLVIGTGKKITLECSQTMGHDKMYWYQQDPGMELHLIHYSYGVNSTEKGDLSSESTVSRIRTEHFPLTLESARPSHTSQYLCASSERLSTDTQYFGPGTRLTVL.